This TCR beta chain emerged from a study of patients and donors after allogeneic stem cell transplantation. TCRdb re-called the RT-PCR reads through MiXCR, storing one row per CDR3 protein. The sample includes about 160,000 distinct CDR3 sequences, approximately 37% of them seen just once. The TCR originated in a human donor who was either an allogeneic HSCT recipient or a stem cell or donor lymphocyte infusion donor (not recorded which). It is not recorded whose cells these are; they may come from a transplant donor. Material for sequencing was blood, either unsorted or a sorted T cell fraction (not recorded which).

In DNA, the CDR3 is TGTGCCAGCAGTTTACCCTCCAGGGGTGGCTACACCTTC. It codes for CASSLPSRGGYTF. This sequence joins TRBV28 and TRBJ1-2, with a tentative D call TRBD1 (6 bases). The germline V and J ends were trimmed by 2 bases and 7 bases, with 11 bases remaining between them. There are 13 residues in the CDR3. The germline V gene has CDR1 MDHEN and CDR2 SYDVKM.